This entry describes one T cell receptor beta chain. Its cognate antigen is unknown. Clones were read by immunoSEQ multiplex PCR, and TCRdb kept only the in-frame ones, dropping some. The sample holds fewer than 75,000 clones; around four fifths are singletons and the top ten take roughly 1.5%. The data originate from a study of T cell repertoires and HLA-DP antigens. Background on the study: Alloreactive CD4+ T cells targeted HLA-DP on transduced HeLa. Average DNA input: around 220 ng for CD137+CD4+ sorts, approximately 1,100 ng pre-culture.

CDR3 length: 12 residues. The V gene's germline CDR1 is MNHNS and CDR2 SASEGT. The V end lost 7 bases, the J end lost 4 bases, and 10 bases lay between the germline ends. Study-wide findings and caveats: Against one allele, clones undetected before culture averaged roughly 38%; against the other, 50% to 65%.

This rearrangement joins TRBV6-1 to TRBJ1-2; D is uncertain. Sequences were obtained from CD4+ T cells from PBMCs. The receptor comes from a man between 60 and 75 years old in good health and CMV-seronegative. In DNA form, the CDR3 reads TGTGCCAGCACCTTCCTGTCCTATGGCTACACCTTC. Translated, it gives CASTFLSYGYTF.